Below, 16 T cell receptor beta chains from the same sample are listed, as sequenced in a study of T-cell reconstitution after alpha-beta-depleted transplantation in children. The TCRbeta library incorporated unique molecular identifiers. TCRdb reprocessed the PCR reads via MiXCR and lists one record per CDR3 protein. This sample yields about 110,000 distinct CDR3 sequences, of which under 13% are seen a single time; more than 7% belongs to the top ten. Sequences were derived from PBMCs from the stem cell graft donor, sampled from the stem cell graft. These receptors were taken from a human donor who donated a stem cell graft to a child with acute lymphoblastic leukemia.

Ten or more counts support this clonotype. The chain joins TRBV5-1 to TRBJ1-2; 7 bases are shared with TRBD1. The V gene's germline CDR1 is SGHRS and CDR2 YFSETQ. Trimming cost V 0 bases and J 5 bases; bases outside gene matches: 7. The CDR3 consists of 15 residues. CDR3 coding DNA: TGCGCCAGCAGCTTGGGTTCCGGGACAGCTTATGGCTACACCTTC. It codes for CASSLGSGTAYGYTF. Together with reference TRBV5-1 and TRBJ1-2, the CDR3 gives the full variable domain: KAGVTQTPRYLIKTRGQQVTLSCSPISGHRSVSWYQQTPGQGLQFLFEYFSETQRNKGNFPGRFSGRQFSNSRSEMNVSTLELGDSALYLCASSLGSGTAYGYTFGSGTRLTVV.

This clonotype was observed many times. The chain is built from TRBV12-3 or TRBV12-4 and TRBJ2-2; tentative D call: TRBD2 (5 bases). This CDR3 has 15 amino acids. The V end was cut by 4 bases, the J end by 7 bases, with 16 bases between. The CDR3 DNA is TGTGCCAGCAGTTCGTCGACCGAGGGCATCGGGGAGCTGTTTTTT. Translation: CASSSSTEGIGELFF.

In this sample, this clonotype turned up many times. The chain combines TRBV7-2 with TRBJ2-2; TRBD2 matches at 10 bases. The length of the CDR3 is 16 residues. J lost 7 bases, V lost 3 bases, and 8 bases had no gene match. CDR1 and CDR2 (germline): SGHTA, FQGNSA. The CDR3 here is CASSFTLAGVGGELFF. The CDR3 region has the DNA TGTGCCAGCAGCTTCACCCTAGCGGGGGTGGGCGGGGAGCTGTTTTTT.

This clonotype occurred many times. The chain couples TRBV20-1 to TRBJ1-1; D is perhaps TRBD1 (5 bases). The CDR3 covers 13 residues. Trimming stripped 7 bases from V and 3 bases from J, with 15 bases between. From germline, CDR1 is DFQATT and CDR2 SNEGSKA (reference sequence). CDR3 DNA: TGCAGTGGGGGCGGCAGGGTGGACACTGAAGCTTTCTTT. Protein: CSGGGRVDTEAFF.

The chain is built from TRBV19 and TRBJ1-5, with D perhaps TRBD1 (5 bases). The CDR3 length is 15 residues. V dropped 7 bases and J dropped 7 bases, with 20 bases sitting between them. Germline values: CDR1 LNHDA, CDR2 SQIVND (reference sequence). CDR3 sequence reads: CASIHQGRAAQPQHF. The CDR3 nucleotides are TGTGCCAGTATCCACCAGGGCAGGGCGGCCCAGCCCCAGCATTTT.

This clonotype was seen many times. The genes are TRBV7-8 and TRBJ1-2; D not resolved. Germline CDR1 reads SGHVS; CDR2 reads FQNEAQ. Trimming removed 1 base at V and 4 bases at J, with 10 bases between. CDR3 size: 14 residues. In nucleotides, the CDR3 is TGTGCCAGCAGCTTAGAGTCGGCGGCCTATGGCTACACCTTC. It yields the protein CASSLESAAYGYTF. The whole variable domain, remainder taken from reference TRBV7-8 and TRBJ1-2, is GAGVSQSPRYKVAKRGQDVALRCDPISGHVSLFWYQQALGQGPEFLTYFQNEAQLDKSGLPSDRFFAERPEGSVSTLKIQRTQQEDSAVYLCASSLESAAYGYTFGSGTRLTVV.

In its sample, this clonotype was seen many times. This chain links TRBV20-1 with TRBJ2-7; TRBD1 matches 7 bases. Germline trimming cut 3 bases from V and 2 bases from J; bases unmatched to any gene: 7. CDR3 length: 14 residues. Germline V gives CDR1 DFQATT, CDR2 SNEGSKA (reference sequence). In DNA form, the CDR3 reads TGCAGTGCTAGTATAGGGGGCCCAACCTACGAGCAGTACTTC. Residues: CSASIGGPTYEQYF.

Many counts were recorded for this clonotype. The V gene is TRBV7-2, the J gene TRBJ2-1; 10 bases are shared with TRBD1. The CDR3 extends over 15 amino acids. The germline CDR1 and CDR2 sequences are SGHTA and FQGNSA. V was clipped by 6 bases and J by 9 bases; unmatched bases: 11. CDR3 sequence reads: CASSPLGDRGVEQFF. CDR3 DNA: TGTGCCAGCAGTCCTTTGGGGGACAGGGGTGTTGAGCAGTTCTTC.

The table lists this clonotype with many counts. This chain uses TRBV5-1 with TRBJ2-1; 14 nucleotides match TRBD2. J lost 7 bases, V lost 3 bases, and 6 bases had no gene match. The CDR3 has 16 amino acids. Per the germline V gene, CDR1 is SGHRS and CDR2 is YFSETQ. CDR3 amino acids: CASSWGLAGEGNEQFF. The CDR3 region has the DNA TGCGCCAGCAGCTGGGGACTAGCGGGAGAGGGAAATGAGCAGTTCTTC.

This clonotype was detected a few times. The chain has TRBV20-1 and TRBJ1-6; the D gene is possibly TRBD1 (5 bases). CDR3 length: 14 amino acids. V gave up 5 bases and J gave up 7 bases, with 15 bases separating them. The germline gives CDR1 DFQATT, CDR2 SNEGSKA (reference sequence). The CDR3: CSALIGDPNSPLHF. CDR3 nucleotide sequence: TGCAGTGCTTTAATCGGGGACCCAAATTCACCCCTCCACTTT.

This clonotype was observed many times. The rearrangement links TRBV27 to TRBJ2-5, with 9 bases that match TRBD2. The germline V gene has CDR1 MNHEY and CDR2 SMNVEV (reference sequence). J lost 5 bases, V lost 4 bases, and 11 bases had no gene match. The CDR3 consists of 16 residues. In nucleotides, the CDR3 is TGTGCCAGCAGTTCCCAAGAGCGGGGGGCCCCCGAGACCCAGTACTTC. Protein product: CASSSQERGAPETQYF.

This clonotype occurred many times. The chain couples TRBV18 to TRBJ1-3; TRBD1 matches 8 bases. CDR1 and CDR2 from the germline V gene are KGHSH and LQKENI. This CDR3 has 16 amino acids. V gave up 5 bases and J gave up 2 bases; unmatched junction bases: 8. CDR3 coding DNA: TGTGCCAGCTCATCAACAGGGGGGGGCCCTGGAAACACCATATATTTT. Translated: CASSSTGGGPGNTIYF.

This clonotype was counted many times. The J gene is TRBJ2-3, the V gene TRBV20-1; 12 positions agree with TRBD2. The germline V gene has CDR1 DFQATT and CDR2 SNEGSKA (reference sequence). With V trimmed by 1 base and J by 2 bases, 4 bases remained unmatched. CDR3 length: 16 residues. Here the CDR3 reads CSARAGLAGFTDTQYF. The CDR3 coding sequence is TGCAGTGCTAGAGCCGGACTAGCGGGATTCACAGATACGCAGTATTTT.

There are many counts of this clonotype. The chain combines TRBV6-1 with TRBJ2-3; 12 nucleotides match TRBD2. Germline lookup yields CDR1 MNHNS and CDR2 SASEGT. V was clipped by 3 bases and J by 4 bases; unmatched bases: 2. This CDR3 is built from 15 residues. CDR3 sequence: CASSETSGRADTQYF. CDR3 nucleotides: TGTGCCAGCAGTGAGACTAGCGGGAGAGCAGATACGCAGTATTTT.

This clonotype showed up many times. The gene calls are TRBV5-1 and TRBJ2-1; 9 bases align to TRBD1. The CDR3 is 16 amino acids. Germline CDR1 is SGHRS and CDR2 is YFSETQ. Germline trimming cut 3 bases from V and 6 bases from J; bases unmatched to any gene: 10. The CDR3 reads CASSSTGTGNPNEQFF. In DNA, the CDR3 is TGCGCCAGCAGCTCTACCGGGACAGGGAACCCCAATGAGCAGTTCTTC.

There are a few counts of this clonotype. Given a much more abundant clone one base away, this may be a read error. This sequence joins TRBV3-1 and TRBJ2-5; no reliable D call. The CDR3 covers 17 residues. Germline lookup yields CDR1 LGHDT and CDR2 YNNKEL (reference sequence). The CDR3 reads CATSQRVPGPLQETQYF. CDR3 DNA sequence: TGTGCCACCAGCCAAAGGGTCCCAGGACCCCTTCAAGAGACCCAGTACTTC.